This T cell receptor beta chain came from a study of shared clonotypes between healthy human individuals. The repertoire was sequenced with immunoSEQ multiplex PCR; TCRdb's copy has only in-frame clones and lacks some. Of 2 million to 2.5 million clones listed, over 85% were seen once; the top ten hold 0.3% to 0.4%. V shed 5 bases, J shed 8 bases, and the junction held 12 bases outside the gene matches. The CDR3 covers 16 residues. The germline V gene encodes CDR1 SGHKS and CDR2 YYEKEE (reference sequence). The TCR comes from a man between 18 and 35 years old in good health. Some clones in this sample may be carry-over from other donors' samples. The sequenced sample was naive CD4+ T cells from PBMCs. The subset denotes: CD45RA+ positively selected. The chain joins TRBV5-5 to TRBJ1-4; the match to TRBD1 covers 10 bases. This chain's CDR3 is CASSLSPGQGQEKLFF. CDR3 nucleotides: TGTGCCAGCAGTCTCTCGCCGGGACAGGGGCAAGAAAAACTGTTTTTT.